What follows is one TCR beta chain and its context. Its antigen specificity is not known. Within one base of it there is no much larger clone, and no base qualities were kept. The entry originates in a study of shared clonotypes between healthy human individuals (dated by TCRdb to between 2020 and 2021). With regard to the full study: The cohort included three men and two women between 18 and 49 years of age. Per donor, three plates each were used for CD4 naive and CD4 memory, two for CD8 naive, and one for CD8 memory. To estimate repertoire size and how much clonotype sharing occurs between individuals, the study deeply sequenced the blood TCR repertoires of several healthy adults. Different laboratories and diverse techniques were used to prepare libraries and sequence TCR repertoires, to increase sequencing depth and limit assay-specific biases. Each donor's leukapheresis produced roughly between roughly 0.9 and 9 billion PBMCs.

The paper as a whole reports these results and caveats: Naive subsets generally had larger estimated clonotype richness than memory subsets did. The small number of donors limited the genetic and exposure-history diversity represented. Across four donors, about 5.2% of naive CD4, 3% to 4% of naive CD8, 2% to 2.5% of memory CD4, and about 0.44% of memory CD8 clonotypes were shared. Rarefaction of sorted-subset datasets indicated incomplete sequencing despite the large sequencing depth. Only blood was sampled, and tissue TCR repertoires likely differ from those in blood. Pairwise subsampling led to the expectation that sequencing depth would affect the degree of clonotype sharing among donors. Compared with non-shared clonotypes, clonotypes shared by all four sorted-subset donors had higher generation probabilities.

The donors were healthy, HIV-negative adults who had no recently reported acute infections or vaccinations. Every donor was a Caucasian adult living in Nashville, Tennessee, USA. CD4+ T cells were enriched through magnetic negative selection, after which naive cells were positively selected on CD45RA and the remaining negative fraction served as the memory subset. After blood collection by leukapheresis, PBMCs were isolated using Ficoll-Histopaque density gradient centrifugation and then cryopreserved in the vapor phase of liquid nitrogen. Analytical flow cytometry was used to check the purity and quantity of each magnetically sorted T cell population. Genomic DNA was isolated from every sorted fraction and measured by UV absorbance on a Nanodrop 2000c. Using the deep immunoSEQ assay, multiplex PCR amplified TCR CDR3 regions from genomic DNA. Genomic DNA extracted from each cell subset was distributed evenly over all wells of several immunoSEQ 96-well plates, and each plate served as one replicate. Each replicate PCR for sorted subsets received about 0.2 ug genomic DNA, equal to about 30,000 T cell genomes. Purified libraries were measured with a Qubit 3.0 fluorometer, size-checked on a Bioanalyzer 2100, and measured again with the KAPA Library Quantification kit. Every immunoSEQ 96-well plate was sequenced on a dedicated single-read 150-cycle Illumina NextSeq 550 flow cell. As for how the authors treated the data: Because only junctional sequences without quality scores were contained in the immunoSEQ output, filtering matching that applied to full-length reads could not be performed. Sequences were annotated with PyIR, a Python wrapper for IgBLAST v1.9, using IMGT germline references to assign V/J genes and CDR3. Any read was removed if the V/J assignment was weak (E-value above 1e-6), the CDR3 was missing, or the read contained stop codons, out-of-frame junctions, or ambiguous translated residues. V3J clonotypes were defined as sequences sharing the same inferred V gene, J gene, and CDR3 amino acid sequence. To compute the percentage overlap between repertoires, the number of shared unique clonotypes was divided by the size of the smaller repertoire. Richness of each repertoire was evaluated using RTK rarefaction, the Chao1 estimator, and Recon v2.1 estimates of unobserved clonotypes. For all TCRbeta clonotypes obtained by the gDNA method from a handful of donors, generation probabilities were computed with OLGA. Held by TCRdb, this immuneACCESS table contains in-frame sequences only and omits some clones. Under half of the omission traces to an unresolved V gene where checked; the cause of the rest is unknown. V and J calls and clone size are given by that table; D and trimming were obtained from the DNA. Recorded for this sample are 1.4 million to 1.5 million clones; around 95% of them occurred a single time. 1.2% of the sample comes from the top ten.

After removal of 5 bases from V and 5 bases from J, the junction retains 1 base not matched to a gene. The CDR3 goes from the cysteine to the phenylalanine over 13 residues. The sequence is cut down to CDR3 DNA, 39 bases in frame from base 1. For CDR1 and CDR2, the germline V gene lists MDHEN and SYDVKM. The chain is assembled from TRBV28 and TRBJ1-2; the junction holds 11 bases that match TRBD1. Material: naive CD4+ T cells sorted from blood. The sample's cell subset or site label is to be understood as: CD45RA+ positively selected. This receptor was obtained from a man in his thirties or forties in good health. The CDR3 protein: CASSGQGAYGYTF. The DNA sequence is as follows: TGTGCCAGCAGTGGACAGGGGGCTTATGGCTACACCTTC.